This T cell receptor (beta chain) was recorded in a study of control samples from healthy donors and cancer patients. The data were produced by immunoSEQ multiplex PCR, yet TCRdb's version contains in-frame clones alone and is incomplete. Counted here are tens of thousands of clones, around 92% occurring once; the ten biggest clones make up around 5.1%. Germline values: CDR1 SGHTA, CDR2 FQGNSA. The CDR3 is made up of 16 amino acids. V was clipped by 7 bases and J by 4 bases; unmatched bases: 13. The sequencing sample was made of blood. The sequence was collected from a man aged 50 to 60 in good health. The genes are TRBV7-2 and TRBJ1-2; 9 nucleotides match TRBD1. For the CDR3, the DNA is TGTGCCAGCAACAAGGGGGACAGGGCCTCTAGCTATGGCTACACCTTC. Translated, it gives CASNKGDRASSYGYTF.